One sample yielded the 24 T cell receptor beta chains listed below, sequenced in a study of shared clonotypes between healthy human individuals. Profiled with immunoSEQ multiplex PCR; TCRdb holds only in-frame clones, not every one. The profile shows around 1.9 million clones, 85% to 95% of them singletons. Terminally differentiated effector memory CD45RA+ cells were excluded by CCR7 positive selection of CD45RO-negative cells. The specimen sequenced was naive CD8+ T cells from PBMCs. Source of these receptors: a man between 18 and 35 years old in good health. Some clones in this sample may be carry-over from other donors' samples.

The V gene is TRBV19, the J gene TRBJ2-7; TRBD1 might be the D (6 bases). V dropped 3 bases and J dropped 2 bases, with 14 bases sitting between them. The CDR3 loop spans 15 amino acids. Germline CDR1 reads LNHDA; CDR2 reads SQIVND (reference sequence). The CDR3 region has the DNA TGTGCCAGTAGTATTACCGGGACACCTACCTACGAGCAGTACTTC. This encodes CASSITGTPTYEQYF. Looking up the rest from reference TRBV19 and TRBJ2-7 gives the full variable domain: DGGITQSPKYLFRKEGQNVTLSCEQNLNHDAMYWYRQDPGQGLRLIYYSQIVNDFQKGDIAEGYSVSREKKESFPLTVTSAQKNPTAFYLCASSITGTPTYEQYFGPGTRLTVT.

The CDR3 sequence is CASSLQTVYGYTF. The DNA for the CDR3 is TGCGCCAGCAGCTTACAAACAGTTTATGGCTACACCTTC. The chain uses TRBV5-1 and TRBJ1-2; D unresolved. This CDR3 spans 13 amino acids. Germline assignment: CDR1 SGHRS and CDR2 YFSETQ. V was cut by 2 bases and J by 5 bases, with 10 bases left in between.

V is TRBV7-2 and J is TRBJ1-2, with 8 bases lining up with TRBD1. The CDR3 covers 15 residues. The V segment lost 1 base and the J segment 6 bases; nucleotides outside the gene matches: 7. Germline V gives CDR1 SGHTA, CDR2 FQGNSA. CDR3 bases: TGTGCCAGCAGCTTAGTTCAGGGGGCTGTGAATGGCTACACCTTC. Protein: CASSLVQGAVNGYTF.

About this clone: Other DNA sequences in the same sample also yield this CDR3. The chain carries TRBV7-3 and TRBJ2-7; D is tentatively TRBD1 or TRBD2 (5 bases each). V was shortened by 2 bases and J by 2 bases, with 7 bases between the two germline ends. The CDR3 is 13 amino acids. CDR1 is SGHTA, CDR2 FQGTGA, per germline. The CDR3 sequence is CASSLGGPYEQYF. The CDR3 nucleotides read TGTGCCAGCAGCTTAGGGGGTCCCTACGAGCAGTACTTC.

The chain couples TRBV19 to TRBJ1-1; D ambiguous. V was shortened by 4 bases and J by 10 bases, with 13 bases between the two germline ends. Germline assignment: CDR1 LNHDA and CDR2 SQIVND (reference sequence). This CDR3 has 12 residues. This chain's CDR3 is CASSTGSSTAFF. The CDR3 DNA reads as TGTGCCAGTAGTACGGGATCGTCGACAGCTTTCTTT.

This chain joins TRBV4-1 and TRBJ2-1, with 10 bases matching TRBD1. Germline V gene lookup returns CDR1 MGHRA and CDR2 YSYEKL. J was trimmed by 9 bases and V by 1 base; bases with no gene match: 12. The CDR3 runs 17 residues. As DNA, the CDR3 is TGCGCCAGCAGCCAAGTGTCGGGGACAGGGGATTCGGGTGAGCAGTTCTTC. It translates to CASSQVSGTGDSGEQFF.

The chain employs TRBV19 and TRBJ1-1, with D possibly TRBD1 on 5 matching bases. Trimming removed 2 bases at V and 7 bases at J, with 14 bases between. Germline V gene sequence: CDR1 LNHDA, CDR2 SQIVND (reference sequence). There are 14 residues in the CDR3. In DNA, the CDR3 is TGTGCCAGTAGTATACAAGGGGCCCTAATTGAAGCTTTCTTT. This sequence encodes CASSIQGALIEAFF.

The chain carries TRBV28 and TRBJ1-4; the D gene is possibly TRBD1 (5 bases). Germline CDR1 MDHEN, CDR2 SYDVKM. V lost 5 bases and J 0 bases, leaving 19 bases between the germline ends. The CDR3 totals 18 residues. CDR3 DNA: TGTGCCAGCAGTCCTACTGAAACAGGAGATGCAACTAATGAAAAACTGTTTTTT. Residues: CASSPTETGDATNEKLFF.

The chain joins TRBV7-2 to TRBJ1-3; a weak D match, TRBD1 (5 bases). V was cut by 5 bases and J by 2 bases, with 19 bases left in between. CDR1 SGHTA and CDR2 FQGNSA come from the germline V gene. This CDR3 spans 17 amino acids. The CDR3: CASSPTGRTLAGNTIYF. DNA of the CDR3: TGTGCCAGCAGCCCCACAGGTCGGACATTGGCTGGAAACACCATATATTTT.

The CDR3 here is CASTLTTGPSFTEAFF. CDR3 nucleotide sequence: TGTGCCAGCACCCTAACAACAGGGCCATCCTTCACTGAAGCTTTCTTT. V and J are TRBV21-1 and TRBJ1-1; the table's D call, TRBD1, has no DNA check behind it. TRBV21-1 is listed as a pseudogene. The CDR3 is made up of 16 amino acids.

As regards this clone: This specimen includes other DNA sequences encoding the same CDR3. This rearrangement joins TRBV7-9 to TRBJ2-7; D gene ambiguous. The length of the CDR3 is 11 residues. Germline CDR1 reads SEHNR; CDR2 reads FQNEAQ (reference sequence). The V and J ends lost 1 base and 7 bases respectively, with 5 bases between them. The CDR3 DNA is TGTGCCAGCAGCTTAGGCAGGGAGCAGTACTTC. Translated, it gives CASSLGREQYF.

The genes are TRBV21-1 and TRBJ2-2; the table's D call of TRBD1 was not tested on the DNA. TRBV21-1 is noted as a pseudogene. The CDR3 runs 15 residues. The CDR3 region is CASSGQLTYTGELFF. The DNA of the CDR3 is TGTGCCAGCAGCGGACAGCTGACTTACACCGGGGAGCTGTTTTTT.

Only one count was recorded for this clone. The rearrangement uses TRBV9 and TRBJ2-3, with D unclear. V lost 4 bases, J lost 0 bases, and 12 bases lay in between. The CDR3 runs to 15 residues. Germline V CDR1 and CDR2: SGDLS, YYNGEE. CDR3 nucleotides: TGTGCCAGCAGCCCGCAACGCGTGAGCACAGATACGCAGTATTTT. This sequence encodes CASSPQRVSTDTQYF.

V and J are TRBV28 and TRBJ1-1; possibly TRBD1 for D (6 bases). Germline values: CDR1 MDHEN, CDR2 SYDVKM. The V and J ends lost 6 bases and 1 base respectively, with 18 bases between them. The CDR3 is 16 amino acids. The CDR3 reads CASSPRAGRGNTEAFF. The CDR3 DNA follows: TGTGCCAGCAGCCCAAGGGCCGGCAGGGGGAACACTGAAGCTTTCTTT.

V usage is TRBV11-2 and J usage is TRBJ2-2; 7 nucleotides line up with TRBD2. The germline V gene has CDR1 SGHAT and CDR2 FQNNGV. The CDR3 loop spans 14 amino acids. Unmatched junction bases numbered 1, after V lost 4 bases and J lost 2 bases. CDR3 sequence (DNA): TGTGCCAGCAGCTGGGGACTAAACACCGGGGAGCTGTTTTTT. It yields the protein CASSWGLNTGELFF.

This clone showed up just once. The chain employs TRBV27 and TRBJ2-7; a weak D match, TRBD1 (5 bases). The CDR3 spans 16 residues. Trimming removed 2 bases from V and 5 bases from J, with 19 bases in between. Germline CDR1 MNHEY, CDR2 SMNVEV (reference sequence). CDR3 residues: CASSLNGAGQVNEQYF. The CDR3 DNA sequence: TGTGCCAGCAGTTTAAATGGGGCAGGGCAAGTCAACGAGCAGTACTTC.

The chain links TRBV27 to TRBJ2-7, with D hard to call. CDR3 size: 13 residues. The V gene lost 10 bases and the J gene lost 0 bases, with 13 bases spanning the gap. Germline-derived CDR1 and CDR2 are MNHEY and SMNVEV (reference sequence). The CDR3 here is CATRHRSSYEQYF. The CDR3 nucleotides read TGTGCCACCCGGCATCGGAGCTCCTACGAGCAGTACTTC.

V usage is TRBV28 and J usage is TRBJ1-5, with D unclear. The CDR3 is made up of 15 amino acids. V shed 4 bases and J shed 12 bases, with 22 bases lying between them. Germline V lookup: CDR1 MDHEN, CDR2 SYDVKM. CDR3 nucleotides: TGTGCCAGCAGTTCCACGTTGGAGGGTTTGATAGACCAGCATTTT. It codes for CASSSTLEGLIDQHF.

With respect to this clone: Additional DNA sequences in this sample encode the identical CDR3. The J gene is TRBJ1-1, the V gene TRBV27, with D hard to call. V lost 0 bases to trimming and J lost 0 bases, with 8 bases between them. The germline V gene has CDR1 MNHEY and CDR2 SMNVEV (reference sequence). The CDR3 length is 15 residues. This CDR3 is CASSLSRTVNTEAFF. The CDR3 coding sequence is TGTGCCAGCAGTTTATCTAGGACCGTGAACACTGAAGCTTTCTTT.

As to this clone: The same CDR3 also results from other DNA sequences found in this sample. CDR3 sequence reads: CAWSVGGSGYEQYF. The CDR3 nucleotides are TGTGCCTGGAGTGTAGGCGGGAGTGGTTACGAGCAGTACTTC. The genes are TRBV30 and TRBJ2-7; 7 bases map to TRBD2. Germline V gives CDR1 GTSNPN, CDR2 SVGIG (reference sequence). The ends lost 0 bases at V and 4 bases at J; junction bases unmatched: 6. CDR3 length: 14 amino acids. The whole variable domain, filled in from reference TRBV30 and TRBJ2-7, reads SQTIHQWPATLVQPVGSPLSLECTVEGTSNPNLYWYRQAAGRGLQLLFYSVGIGQISSEVPQNLSASRPQDRQFILSSKKLLLSDSGFYLCAWSVGGSGYEQYFGPGTRLTVT.

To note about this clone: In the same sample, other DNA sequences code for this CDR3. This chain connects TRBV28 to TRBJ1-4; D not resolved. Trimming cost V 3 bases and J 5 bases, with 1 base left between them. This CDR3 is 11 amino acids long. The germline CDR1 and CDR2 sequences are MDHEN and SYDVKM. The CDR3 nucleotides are TGTGCCAGCAGTTTGAATGAAAAACTGTTTTTT. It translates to CASSLNEKLFF.

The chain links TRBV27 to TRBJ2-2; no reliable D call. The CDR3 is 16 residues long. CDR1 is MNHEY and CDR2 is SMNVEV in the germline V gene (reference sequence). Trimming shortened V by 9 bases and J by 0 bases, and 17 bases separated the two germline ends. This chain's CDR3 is CASSRITTSNTGELFF. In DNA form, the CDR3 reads TGTGCCAGTTCAAGGATCACCACTTCGAACACCGGGGAGCTGTTTTTT.

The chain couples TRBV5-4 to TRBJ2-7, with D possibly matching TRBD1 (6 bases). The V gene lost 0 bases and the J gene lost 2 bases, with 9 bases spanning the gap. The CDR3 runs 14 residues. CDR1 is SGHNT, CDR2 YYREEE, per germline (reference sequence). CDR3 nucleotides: TGTGCCAGCAGCTTGGGGGACAAACCCTACGAGCAGTACTTC. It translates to CASSLGDKPYEQYF. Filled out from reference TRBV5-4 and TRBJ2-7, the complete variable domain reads ETGVTQSPTHLIKTRGQQVTLRCSSQSGHNTVSWYQQALGQGPQFIFQYYREEENGRGNFPPRFSGLQFPNYSSELNVNALELDDSALYLCASSLGDKPYEQYFGPGTRLTVT.

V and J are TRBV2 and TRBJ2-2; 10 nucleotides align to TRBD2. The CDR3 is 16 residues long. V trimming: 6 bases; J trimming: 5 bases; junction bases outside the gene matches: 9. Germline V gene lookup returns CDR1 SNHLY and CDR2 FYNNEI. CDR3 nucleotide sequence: TGTGCCAGCAGCCCACGAGAGGGACTAGCGACCGGGGAGCTGTTTTTT. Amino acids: CASSPREGLATGELFF.